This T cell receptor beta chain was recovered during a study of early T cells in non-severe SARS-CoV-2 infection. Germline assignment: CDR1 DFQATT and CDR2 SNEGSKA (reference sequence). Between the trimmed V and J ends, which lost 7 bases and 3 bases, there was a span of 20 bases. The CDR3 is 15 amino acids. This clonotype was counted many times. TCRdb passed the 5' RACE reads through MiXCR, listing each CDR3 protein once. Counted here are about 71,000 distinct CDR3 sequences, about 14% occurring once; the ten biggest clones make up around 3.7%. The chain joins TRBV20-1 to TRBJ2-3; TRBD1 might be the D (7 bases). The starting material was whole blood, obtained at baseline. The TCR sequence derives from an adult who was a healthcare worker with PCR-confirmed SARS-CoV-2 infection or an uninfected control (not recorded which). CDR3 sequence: CSVKGAGISTDTQYF. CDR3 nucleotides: TGCAGTGTAAAGGGGGCGGGGATCTCGACAGATACGCAGTATTTT.